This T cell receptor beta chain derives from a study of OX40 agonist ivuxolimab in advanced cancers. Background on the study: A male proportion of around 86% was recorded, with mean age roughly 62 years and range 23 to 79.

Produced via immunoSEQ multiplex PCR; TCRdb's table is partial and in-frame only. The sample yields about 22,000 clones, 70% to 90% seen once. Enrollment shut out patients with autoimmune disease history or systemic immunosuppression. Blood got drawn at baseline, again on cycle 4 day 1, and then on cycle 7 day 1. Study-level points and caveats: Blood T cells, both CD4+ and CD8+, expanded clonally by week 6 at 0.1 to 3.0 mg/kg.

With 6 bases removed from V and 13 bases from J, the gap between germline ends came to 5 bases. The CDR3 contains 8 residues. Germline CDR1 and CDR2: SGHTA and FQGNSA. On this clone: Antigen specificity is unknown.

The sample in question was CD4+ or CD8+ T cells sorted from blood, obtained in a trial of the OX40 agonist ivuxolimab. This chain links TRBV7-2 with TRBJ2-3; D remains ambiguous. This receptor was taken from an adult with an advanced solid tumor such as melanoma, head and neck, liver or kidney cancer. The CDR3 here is CASSLEYF. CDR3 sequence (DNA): TGTGCCAGCAGTTTGGAGTATTTT.